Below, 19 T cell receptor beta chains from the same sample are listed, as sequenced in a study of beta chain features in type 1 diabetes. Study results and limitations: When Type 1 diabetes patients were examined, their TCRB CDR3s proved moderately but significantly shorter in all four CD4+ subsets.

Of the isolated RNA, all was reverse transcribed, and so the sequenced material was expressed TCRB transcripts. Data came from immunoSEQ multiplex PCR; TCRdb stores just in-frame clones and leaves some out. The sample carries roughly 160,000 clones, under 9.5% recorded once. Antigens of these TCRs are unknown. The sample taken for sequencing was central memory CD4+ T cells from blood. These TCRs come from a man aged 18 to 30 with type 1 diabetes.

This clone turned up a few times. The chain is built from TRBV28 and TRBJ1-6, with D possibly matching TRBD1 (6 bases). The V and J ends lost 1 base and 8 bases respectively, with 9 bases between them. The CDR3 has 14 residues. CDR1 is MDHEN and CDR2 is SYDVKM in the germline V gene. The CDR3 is CASSLLDSYSPLHF. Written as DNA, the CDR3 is TGTGCCAGCAGTTTATTGGACAGTTATTCACCCCTCCACTTT.

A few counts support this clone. The CDR3 here is CALERVPGGYEQYF. CDR3 in DNA: TGTGCCTTGGAGCGCGTCCCAGGAGGCTACGAGCAGTACTTC. The chain joins TRBV30 to TRBJ2-7; D may be TRBD2 (5 bases). The CDR3 loop spans 14 amino acids. Trimming cost V 7 bases and J 3 bases, with 19 bases left between them. Germline CDR1 is GTSNPN and CDR2 is SVGIG (reference sequence).

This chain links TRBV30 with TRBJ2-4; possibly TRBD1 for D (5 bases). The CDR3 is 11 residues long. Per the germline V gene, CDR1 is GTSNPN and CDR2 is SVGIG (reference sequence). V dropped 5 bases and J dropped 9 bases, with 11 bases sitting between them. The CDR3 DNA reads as TGTGCCTGGTCGACAGCCTTCATTCAGTACTTC. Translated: CAWSTAFIQYF.

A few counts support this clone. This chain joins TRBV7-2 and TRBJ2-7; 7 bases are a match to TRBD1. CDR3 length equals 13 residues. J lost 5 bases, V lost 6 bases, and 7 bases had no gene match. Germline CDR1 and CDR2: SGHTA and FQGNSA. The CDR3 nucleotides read TGTGCCAGCAGTAAAACAGGGGCTAACGAGCAGTACTTC. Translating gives CASSKTGANEQYF.

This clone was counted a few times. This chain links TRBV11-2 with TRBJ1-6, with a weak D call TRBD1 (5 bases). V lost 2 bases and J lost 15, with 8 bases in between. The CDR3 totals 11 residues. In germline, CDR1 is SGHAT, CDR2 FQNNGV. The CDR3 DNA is TGTGCCAGCAGCTTAAGGGGCAGCCTCCACTTT. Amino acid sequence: CASSLRGSLHF.

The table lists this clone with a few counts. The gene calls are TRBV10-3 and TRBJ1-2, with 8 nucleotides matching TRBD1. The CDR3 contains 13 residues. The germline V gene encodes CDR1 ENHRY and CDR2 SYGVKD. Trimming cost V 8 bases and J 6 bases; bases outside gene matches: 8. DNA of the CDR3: TGTGCCATCCGGATGGACAGGGCAAATGGCTACACCTTC. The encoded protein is CAIRMDRANGYTF.

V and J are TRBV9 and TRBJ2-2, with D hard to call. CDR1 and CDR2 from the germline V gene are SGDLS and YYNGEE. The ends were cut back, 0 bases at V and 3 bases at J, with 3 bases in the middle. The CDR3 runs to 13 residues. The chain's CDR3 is CASSVDYTGELFF. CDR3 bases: TGTGCCAGCAGCGTAGACTACACCGGGGAGCTGTTTTTT.

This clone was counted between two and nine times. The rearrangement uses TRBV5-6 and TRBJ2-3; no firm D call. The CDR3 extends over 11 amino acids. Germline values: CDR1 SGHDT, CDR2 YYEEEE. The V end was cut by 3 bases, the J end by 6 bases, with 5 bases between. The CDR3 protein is CASSSLDTQYF. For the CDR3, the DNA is TGTGCCAGCAGCTCACTCGATACGCAGTATTTT.

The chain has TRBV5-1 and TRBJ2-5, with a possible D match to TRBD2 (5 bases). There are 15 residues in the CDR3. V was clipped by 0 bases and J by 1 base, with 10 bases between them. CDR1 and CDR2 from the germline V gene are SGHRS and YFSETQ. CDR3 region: CASSLVSAAQETQYF. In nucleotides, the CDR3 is TGCGCCAGCAGCTTGGTATCAGCGGCCCAAGAGACCCAGTACTTC.

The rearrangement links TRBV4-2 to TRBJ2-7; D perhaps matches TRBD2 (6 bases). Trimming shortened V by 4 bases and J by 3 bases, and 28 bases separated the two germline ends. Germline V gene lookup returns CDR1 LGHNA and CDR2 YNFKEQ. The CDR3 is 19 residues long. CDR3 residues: CASSLRLSGEDWADYEQYF. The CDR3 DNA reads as TGTGCCAGCAGCCTACGCCTATCGGGGGAGGACTGGGCGGACTACGAGCAGTACTTC.

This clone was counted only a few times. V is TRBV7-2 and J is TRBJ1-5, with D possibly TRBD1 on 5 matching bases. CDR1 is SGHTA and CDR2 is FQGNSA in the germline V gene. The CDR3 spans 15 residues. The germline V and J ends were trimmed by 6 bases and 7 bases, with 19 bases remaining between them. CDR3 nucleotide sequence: TGTGCCAGCAGTCCCGAAGATCACCCAGGGCAGCCCCAGCATTTT. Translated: CASSPEDHPGQPQHF.

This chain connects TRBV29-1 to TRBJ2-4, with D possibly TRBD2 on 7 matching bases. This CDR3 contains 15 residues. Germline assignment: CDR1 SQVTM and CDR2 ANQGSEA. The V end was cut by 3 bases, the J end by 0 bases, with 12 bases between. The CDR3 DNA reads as TGCAGCGTTGATACGGGGGGCCTAGCCAAAAACATTCAGTACTTC. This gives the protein CSVDTGGLAKNIQYF.

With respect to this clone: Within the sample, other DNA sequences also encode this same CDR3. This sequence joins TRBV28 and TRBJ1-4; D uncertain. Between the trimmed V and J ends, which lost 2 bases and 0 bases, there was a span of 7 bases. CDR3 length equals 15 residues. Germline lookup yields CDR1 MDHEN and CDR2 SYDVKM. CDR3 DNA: TGTGCCAGCAGTTTAGGAGGTGCAACTAATGAAAAACTGTTTTTT. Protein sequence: CASSLGGATNEKLFF.

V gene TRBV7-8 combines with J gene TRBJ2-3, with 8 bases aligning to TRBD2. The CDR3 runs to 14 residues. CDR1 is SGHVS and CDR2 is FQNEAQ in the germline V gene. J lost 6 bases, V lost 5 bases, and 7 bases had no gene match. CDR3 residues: CASSKSGRSDTQYF. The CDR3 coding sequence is TGTGCCAGCAGCAAAAGCGGGAGATCTGATACGCAGTATTTT.

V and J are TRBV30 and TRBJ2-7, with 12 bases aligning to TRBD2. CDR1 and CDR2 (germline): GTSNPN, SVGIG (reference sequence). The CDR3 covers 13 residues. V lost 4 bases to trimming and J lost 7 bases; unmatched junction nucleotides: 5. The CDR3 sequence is CAWNLAGGTEQYF. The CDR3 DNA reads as TGTGCCTGGAACCTAGCGGGAGGGACTGAGCAGTACTTC.

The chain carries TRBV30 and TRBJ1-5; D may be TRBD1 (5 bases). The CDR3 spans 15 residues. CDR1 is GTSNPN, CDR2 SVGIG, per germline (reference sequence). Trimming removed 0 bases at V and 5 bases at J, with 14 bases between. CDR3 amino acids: CAWSVRGGQDQPQHF. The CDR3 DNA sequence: TGTGCCTGGAGTGTACGGGGGGGTCAGGATCAGCCCCAGCATTTT.

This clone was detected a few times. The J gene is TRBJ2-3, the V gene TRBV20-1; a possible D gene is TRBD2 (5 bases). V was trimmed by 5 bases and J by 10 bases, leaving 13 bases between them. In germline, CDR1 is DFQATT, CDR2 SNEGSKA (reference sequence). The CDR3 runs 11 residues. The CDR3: CSALLVPSQYF. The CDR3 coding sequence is TGCAGTGCTCTACTAGTCCCTTCGCAGTATTTT.

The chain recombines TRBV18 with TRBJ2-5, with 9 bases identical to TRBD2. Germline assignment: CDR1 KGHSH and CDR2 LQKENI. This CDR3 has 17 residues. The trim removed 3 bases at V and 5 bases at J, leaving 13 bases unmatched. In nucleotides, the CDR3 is TGTGCCAGCTCACCCCGGGCCCCAGCGGGAGGTCGGGAGACCCAGTACTTC. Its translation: CASSPRAPAGGRETQYF.

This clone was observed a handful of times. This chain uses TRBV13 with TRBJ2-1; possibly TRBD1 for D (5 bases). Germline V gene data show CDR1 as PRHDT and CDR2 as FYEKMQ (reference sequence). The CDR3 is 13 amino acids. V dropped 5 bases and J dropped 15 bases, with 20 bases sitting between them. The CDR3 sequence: CASSPPHGAARFF. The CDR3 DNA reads TGTGCCAGCAGCCCCCCCCATGGGGCAGCTAGGTTCTTC.